This T cell receptor (beta chain) comes out of a study of T cell changes during pregnancy in multiple sclerosis. Assay: immunoSEQ multiplex PCR; the TCRdb copy retains only in-frame clones and omits some. This sample carries 68,000 or so clones, around 90% of them seen once, and the ten largest clones take around 1.3%. Trimming at V came to 4 bases and at J to 1 base, leaving 15 bases not matched to a gene. The germline CDR1 and CDR2 sequences are SGDLS and YYNGEE. The CDR3 loop spans 19 amino acids. The sequencing here drew on peripheral blood, taken in the second trimester of pregnancy. The V call is TRBV9, the J call TRBJ2-3; 10 bases match TRBD1. The TCR comes from a female donor in good health, enrolled as a control in a pregnancy study. The CDR3 DNA is TGTGCCAGCAGCCAATCCACGACAACCGGGACAGGGGGCACAGATACGCAGTATTTT. This gives the protein CASSQSTTTGTGGTDTQYF.